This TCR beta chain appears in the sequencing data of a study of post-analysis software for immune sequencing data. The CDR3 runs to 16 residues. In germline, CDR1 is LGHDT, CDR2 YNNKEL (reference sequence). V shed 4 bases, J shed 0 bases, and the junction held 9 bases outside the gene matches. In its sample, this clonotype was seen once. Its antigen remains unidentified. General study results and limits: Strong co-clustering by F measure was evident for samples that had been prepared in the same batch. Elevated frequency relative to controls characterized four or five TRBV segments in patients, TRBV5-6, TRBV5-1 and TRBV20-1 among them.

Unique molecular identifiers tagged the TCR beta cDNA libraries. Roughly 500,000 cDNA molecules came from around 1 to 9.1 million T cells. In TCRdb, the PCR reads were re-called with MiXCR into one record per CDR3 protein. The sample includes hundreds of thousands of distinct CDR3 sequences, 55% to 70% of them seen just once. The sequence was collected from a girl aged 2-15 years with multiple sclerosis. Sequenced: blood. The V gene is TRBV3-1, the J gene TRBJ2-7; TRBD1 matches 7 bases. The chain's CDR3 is CASSPEAGTVSYEQYF. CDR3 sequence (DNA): TGTGCCAGCAGCCCTGAGGCCGGGACAGTCTCCTACGAGCAGTACTTC.